The TCR beta chain under discussion was sequenced for a study of molecular identifiers for immune sequencing clone quantification. Trimming cost V 4 bases and J 9 bases, with 11 bases left between them. Germline V gene sequence: CDR1 MNHEY, CDR2 SVGEGT. This CDR3 spans 12 amino acids. TCRdb recomputed calls from the PCR reads with MiXCR, one row per CDR3 protein. The table includes approximately 93,000 distinct CDR3 sequences, roughly 25% detected once. This clonotype was observed at least ten times. Sequenced material: naive CD8+ T cells from blood, with Jurkat cell RNA spiked in. Subset given: FACS-sorted CD8+CD4-CCR7+CD45RA+ naive T cells. This clonotype originated in a human donor in good health. Some libraries in this study had Jurkat cell RNA spiked in. The chain links TRBV6-2 or TRBV6-3 to TRBJ2-3; D gene uncertain. CDR3 in amino acids: CASSLMTGTQYF. CDR3 coding DNA: TGTGCCAGCAGTTTGATGACGGGCACGCAGTATTTT.